The rows below give T cell receptor beta chains drawn from one sample of a study of blood T cell repertoires in COVID-19. Sequencing used immunoSEQ multiplex PCR; TCRdb keeps in-frame clones, though not all of them. The sample holds 250,000 to 350,000 clones, more than 85% seen once. Source material: peripheral blood. Receptors originate from a man aged 25 to 45 with acute or convalescent COVID-19. Both conserved end residues are part of each CDR3. Each record gives: CDR3 DNA, CDR3 protein, clone size, J gene, V gene, D gene. A D gene is named only where the DNA matches it firmly. For some rows the clone size is stated as once, few or many, or as a class when expanded; others skip it.

TGTGCCAGCAGCTTAGGACAGGGGAGCAATCAGCCCCAGCATTTT	CASSLGQGSNQPQHF	NA	TRBJ1-5	TRBV7-6	TRBD1
TGTGCCAGTAGTATAGAAAGGGGGCGGTCACCCCTCCACTTT	CASSIERGRSPLHF	NA	TRBJ1-6	TRBV19	TRBD1
TGTGCCAGCAGTGGGACAGTAACCGGGGAGCTGTTTTTT	CASSGTVTGELFF	NA	TRBJ2-2	TRBV28	TRBD1
TGTGCCAGCAAGCAGACAGGGTACAATTCACCCCTCCACTTT	CASKQTGYNSPLHF	NA	TRBJ1-6	TRBV6-6	TRBD1
TGTGCCACCAGTGTCTCTTCGGGGGGCGGGCAGTTCTTC	CATSVSSGGGQFF	NA	TRBJ2-1	TRBV24-1	NA
TGTGCCAGTAGACCCCGACAGGGGGGGGGAGCCCCAAATCAGCCCCAGCATTTT	CASRPRQGGGAPNQPQHF	NA	TRBJ1-5	TRBV19	TRBD1
TGTGCCAGCAGCCCACTCGGGACAGGGGGCCTCGAGCAGTACTTC	CASSPLGTGGLEQYF	NA	TRBJ2-7	TRBV27	TRBD1
TGTGCCAGCAGCCTTATCGGGGAAGAGCTGCCCCAGCATTTT	CASSLIGEELPQHF	NA	TRBJ1-5	TRBV28	NA
TGTGCCAGCAGCCAGGCAACAGGGGTGGTTGAAAAACTGTTTTTT	CASSQATGVVEKLFF	NA	TRBJ1-4	TRBV3-1/TRBV3-2	TRBD1
TGTGCCAGCTCACCCTCAGGGGCTAAGAACACTGAAGCTTTCTTT	CASSPSGAKNTEAFF	NA	TRBJ1-1	TRBV18	NA
TGTGCCAGCAGCTTGCGGGGACAGGGGGAAGGATCACCCCTCCACTTT	CASSLRGQGEGSPLHF	NA	TRBJ1-6	TRBV7-3	TRBD1
TGTGCCAGCAGCTTAGGGACAGGGCGAGAGACCCAGTACTTC	CASSLGTGRETQYF	NA	TRBJ2-5	TRBV11-3	TRBD1
TGTGCCAGCAGCTCCGGACAGGGGCGGACTGAAGCTTTCTTT	CASSSGQGRTEAFF	NA	TRBJ1-1	TRBV7-9	TRBD1
TGTGCCAGCAGCGGACAGGGGGACACAGATACGCAGTATTTT	CASSGQGDTDTQYF	NA	TRBJ2-3	TRBV27	TRBD1
TGTGCCAGCAGCTTAGTAGGCGGGACAGTTCATGGCTACACCTTC	CASSLVGGTVHGYTF	NA	TRBJ1-2	TRBV7-9	TRBD1
TGTGCCAGCAGCTTAGAACGCTCTCGGACAGATACGCAGTATTTT	CASSLERSRTDTQYF	NA	TRBJ2-3	TRBV13	NA
TGCAGTGCTAGAGAAAAACAGGTTTCTTTC	CSAREKQVSF	NA	TRBJ1-2	TRBV20-1	NA
TGTGCCAGCAGCCCAGACAGGTCCTATAATTCACCCCTCCACTTT	CASSPDRSYNSPLHF	NA	TRBJ1-6	TRBV11-2	NA
TGTGCCACCAGCCAAAAGGCGGGGCCAGGGAGACGGACTGAAGCTTTCTTT	CATSQKAGPGRRTEAFF	few	TRBJ1-1	TRBV15	NA
TGCGCCAGCAGCCTGGGACTAGCCGGCGAGCAGTACTTC	CASSLGLAGEQYF	NA	TRBJ2-7	TRBV4-1	TRBD2
TGCGCCAGCAGCCAAGAGTACGGTCAGGGGATGAAGCCCCAGCATTTT	CASSQEYGQGMKPQHF	NA	TRBJ1-5	TRBV4-1	NA
TGTGCCAGCAGTTTCTCGTACAGGGGGAGGACTGAAGCTTTCTTT	CASSFSYRGRTEAFF	NA	TRBJ1-1	TRBV27	TRBD1
TGCGCCAGCAGCTTAGGGACTAGCGGGCTAGATACGCAGTATTTT	CASSLGTSGLDTQYF	NA	TRBJ2-3	TRBV5-1	TRBD2
TGTGCCAAATTGCGAGCGCAGAACACCGGGGAGCTGTTTTTT	CAKLRAQNTGELFF	once	TRBJ2-2	TRBV2	NA
TGTGCCAGCAGCCATGGACAGGGGTTCTATGGCTACACCTTC	CASSHGQGFYGYTF	NA	TRBJ1-2	TRBV5-4	TRBD1
TGTGCCAGCAGTTTAGGACAGAGCTACGAGCAGTACTTC	CASSLGQSYEQYF	NA	TRBJ2-7	TRBV28	NA
TGCGCCAGCAGCCAAGCCCCACTAGCGGGGGTGGATACGCAGTATTTT	CASSQAPLAGVDTQYF	NA	TRBJ2-3	TRBV4-1	TRBD2
TGTGCCTGGAGTGTAGGAGGTCCTGCCTATGGCTACACCTTC	CAWSVGGPAYGYTF	NA	TRBJ1-2	TRBV30	NA
TGTGCCAGCAGTGGCGAGGAGACCTCTGGTGGATATAGCAATCAGCCCCAGCATTTT	CASSGEETSGGYSNQPQHF	NA	TRBJ1-5	TRBV6-1	NA
TGTGCCAGCAGCTTTGGGAGGACTGTACTCTCCTACGAGCAGTACTTC	CASSFGRTVLSYEQYF	NA	TRBJ2-7	TRBV11-1	NA
TGTGCCAGCAGCCAAGCCCCGGGACAGATCGCTGAAGCTTTCTTT	CASSQAPGQIAEAFF	NA	TRBJ1-1	TRBV3-1/TRBV3-2	TRBD1
TGCGCCAGCAGATCCACGGCCTCCTTATCAGGGCAATATCAGCCCCAGCATTTT	CASRSTASLSGQYQPQHF	NA	TRBJ1-5	TRBV4-1	NA
TGTGCCAGCAGACCCGGGGGGGGCGAGCAGTACTTC	CASRPGGGEQYF	NA	TRBJ2-7	TRBV6-5	TRBD2
TGCAGCGTTGGGGTGGCAGGGGGCAACATTCAGTACTTC	CSVGVAGGNIQYF	NA	TRBJ2-4	TRBV29-1	TRBD1
TGTGCCAGCAGCCAAGAGATGACTAGCGGTTCCTACAATGAGCAGTTCTTC	CASSQEMTSGSYNEQFF	NA	TRBJ2-1	TRBV4-2	TRBD2